This note documents a single T cell receptor beta chain sequence. The antigen is undetermined. The data belong to a study of T cell responses to AZD1222 COVID-19 vaccine. Across the study: Combined were second doses at about 4 or about 12 weeks. Notes on the study in general: White British people made up most donors, females outnumbered males, and clonal diversity was possibly underestimated.

Clones were sequenced by immunoSEQ multiplex PCR, and TCRdb holds only the in-frame ones, with some missing. The table includes 140,000 to 150,000 clones, about 93% detected once. The CDR3 runs 14 residues. Deletions cut 5 bases from V and 0 bases from J, with 10 bases between. Per the germline V gene, CDR1 is MNHNY and CDR2 is SVGAGI (reference sequence). The input for sequencing was peripheral blood, taken on day 0 of AZD1222 vaccination. The rearrangement links TRBV6-6 to TRBJ1-2; D unresolved. This receptor was taken from an adult in good health. CDR3: CASSGPVSNYGYTF. CDR3 nucleotide sequence: TGTGCCAGCAGTGGACCGGTGTCTAACTATGGCTACACCTTC.